This is a list of T cell receptor beta chains from one sample in a study of CD8 T cells in Susac syndrome. TCRdb re-analysed the immunoSEQ multiplex PCR reads in MiXCR, keeping a single row per CDR3 protein. The data contain roughly 250,000 distinct CDR3 sequences, almost 97% of them singletons. The sequencing input was CD4+ T cells from PBMCs. The receptors stem from a human donor with Susac syndrome. Each CDR3 is given with its conserved first and last residue. D genes are given only for firm matches. Some rows have no size entry. The others give once, few or many, or a class for an expanded clone.

J,D,V,size,DNA,CDR3
TRBJ1-1,.,TRBV6-2/TRBV6-3,once,TGTGCCAGCATGCTTTCGGGACACATGAACACTGAAGCTTTCTTT,CASMLSGHMNTEAFF
TRBJ2-3,.,TRBV3-1,.,TGTGCCAGCAGCCAAGGCTCGGGGGTTGTTGATACGCAGTATTTT,CASSQGSGVVDTQYF
TRBJ2-1,.,TRBV24-1,.,TGTGCCACCAGTGACCCGCCTAGGGACAATGAGCAGTTCTTC,CATSDPPRDNEQFF
TRBJ1-2,.,TRBV5-5,.,TGTGCCAGCAGCTTGGGGATATTACCGGGGGGCTCGGGCTACACCTTC,CASSLGILPGGSGYTF
TRBJ1-4,.,TRBV24-1,once,TGTGCCACCAGTGATTTAAGAGGGAAACTGTTTTTT,CATSDLRGKLFF
TRBJ2-1,TRBD2,TRBV14,.,TGTGCCAGCAGTGACATTCTAGCGGGAGCTGAGCAGTTCTTC,CASSDILAGAEQFF
TRBJ2-1,.,TRBV20-1,.,TGCAGTGCTAGTATTCCCGAGAACAATGAGCAGTTCTTC,CSASIPENNEQFF
TRBJ2-7,.,TRBV21-1,.,TGTGCCAGCAGCCGGGGGGAGGTCTACGAGCAGTACTTC,CASSRGEVYEQYF
TRBJ2-1,TRBD2,TRBV14,.,TGTGCCAGCAGCCATCCCCCGCTAGCGGGAGGGCCAAATGAGCAGTTCTTC,CASSHPPLAGGPNEQFF
TRBJ1-1,TRBD1,TRBV30,.,TGTGCCTGGAGAGCCCCAGGGGGCCTTAATGAAGCTTTCTTT,CAWRAPGGLNEAFF
TRBJ2-5,.,TRBV19,.,TGTGCCAGTAGATCACCAGGCACAGAGACCCAGTACTTC,CASRSPGTETQYF
TRBJ2-3,.,TRBV5-1,.,TGCGCCAGCAGCTTGGCCGATAGGGAGGATTTGGGAGATACGCAGTATTTT,CASSLADREDLGDTQYF
TRBJ2-5,TRBD1,TRBV20-1,.,TGCAGTGTTCGGGGACAGGGGAAAGGTCTTGCGGGAGCGAAAGAGACCCAGTACTTC,CSVRGQGKGLAGAKETQYF
TRBJ2-1,.,TRBV6-5,.,TGTGCCAGCAGTTCCACGCCGAAGTGGAGCTCCTACAATGAGCAGTTCTTC,CASSSTPKWSSYNEQFF
TRBJ1-5,.,TRBV28,.,TGTGCCAGCAGTTTATCTCGCGTGGGAGCTAATAGCAATCAGCCCCAGCATTTT,CASSLSRVGANSNQPQHF
TRBJ2-5,.,TRBV20-1,.,TGCAGTGCTGGGACCGCACCCACCCAAGAGACCCAGTACTTC,CSAGTAPTQETQYF
TRBJ1-2,TRBD1,TRBV4-1,.,TGCGCCAGCAGCCATAAAGGGGACAGTGGCTATGGCTACACCTTC,CASSHKGDSGYGYTF
TRBJ1-1,.,TRBV6-5,.,TGTGCCAGCAGTTACGGGAGGTTGGCTGAAGCTTTCTTT,CASSYGRLAEAFF
TRBJ2-2,.,TRBV12-3/TRBV12-4,.,TGTGCCAGCTTGCTGAACACCGGGGAGCTGTTTTTT,CASLLNTGELFF
TRBJ1-1,.,TRBV29-1,.,TGCAGCGTTGTGACAGCCGGGGCTTTGAACACTGAAGCTTTCTTT,CSVVTAGALNTEAFF
TRBJ1-5,.,TRBV7-9,.,TGTGCCAGCAGCTTAAACGGGTATAGCAATCAGCCCCAGCATTTT,CASSLNGYSNQPQHF
TRBJ2-7,TRBD2,TRBV12-3/TRBV12-4,once,TGTGCCAGCAGTTCGCGCCCCGGACTAGCGGGAGAAAAGCAGTACTTC,CASSSRPGLAGEKQYF
TRBJ2-6,TRBD1,TRBV7-9,.,TGTGCCAGCAGCGCCCCCGGGACAGGGGGCAACTCTGGGGCCAACGTCCTGACTTTC,CASSAPGTGGNSGANVLTF
TRBJ2-7,TRBD2,TRBV19,few,TGTGCCAGTAGGGCTAGCGGGAGTGACGAGCAGTACTTC,CASRASGSDEQYF
TRBJ2-1,.,TRBV18,.,TGTGCCAGCTACAAAAGGGACGGACCCAATGAGCAGTTCTTC,CASYKRDGPNEQFF
TRBJ1-1,.,TRBV30,once,TGTGCCTGGAGTGCTGTCACAAACACTGAAGCTTTCTTT,CAWSAVTNTEAFF
TRBJ1-2,TRBD1,TRBV19,.,TGTGCCAGTAGTATATCAACGGGACAGGGAAATATCGGCTACACCTTC,CASSISTGQGNIGYTF
TRBJ2-4,.,TRBV20-1,.,TGCAGTGCTAGAGATCCCGAAGTGGGATCCAAAAACATTCAGTACTTC,CSARDPEVGSKNIQYF
TRBJ1-1,.,TRBV29-1,.,TGCAGCGTTTCCAGTGGGGTCAACACTGAAGCTTTCTTT,CSVSSGVNTEAFF
TRBJ1-1,.,TRBV7-3,once,TGTGCCAGCAGCTGGCGGGGAGGAGAAGCTTTCTTT,CASSWRGGEAFF
TRBJ2-1,TRBD2,TRBV7-9,.,TGTGCCAGCAGCGGCCCCCCGGGACTAGTTTATGAGCAGTTCTTC,CASSGPPGLVYEQFF
TRBJ1-5,.,TRBV20-1,once,TGCAGTGCTAGAGGGCGGAATAGCAATCAGCCCCAGCATTTT,CSARGRNSNQPQHF
TRBJ1-2,TRBD1,TRBV5-1,.,TGCGCCAGCAGCCTCCCGCGGGACAGGGCAGATGGCTACACCTTC,CASSLPRDRADGYTF
TRBJ1-1,TRBD1,TRBV12-5,.,TGTGCTAGTGGGGGGACAGCGTCTGAAGCTTTCTTT,CASGGTASEAFF
TRBJ1-5,.,TRBV23-1,.,TGCGCCAGCACCTCAACCCCCCAGCATTTT,CASTSTPQHF
TRBJ2-7,TRBD2,TRBV2,.,TGTGCCAGCAGAGCAATAGCGGGAGGATCCGTGGAGCAGTACTTC,CASRAIAGGSVEQYF
TRBJ2-5,.,TRBV29-1,.,TGCAGCGTTGGGTTCGCCAGGGCCCCAGAGACCCAGTACTTC,CSVGFARAPETQYF
TRBJ1-1,TRBD1,TRBV6-5,.,TGTGCCAGCAGGTCCGACAGGGGAGCTTTCTTT,CASRSDRGAFF